These T cell receptor beta chains were read from a single sample in a study of shared clonotypes between healthy human individuals. The protocol was immunoSEQ multiplex PCR, while the TCRdb copy is restricted to in-frame clones and leaves out a portion. This table holds some 2,500,000 clones, around 90% found once. The material sequenced was naive CD4+ T cells from PBMCs. The receptors come from a young man in good health. Some clones in this sample may be carry-over from other donors' samples. Both conserved end residues are part of each CDR3. D genes are given only for firm matches. Only some rows state a clone size, as once, few, many or a class for expanded clones.

j_call v_call d_call clone_size cdr3_nt cdr3_aa
TRBJ2-5 TRBV11-2 NA NA TGTGCCAGCAGCTTAGATCATGGCGGGCCCTTGGAGACCCAGTACTTC CASSLDHGGPLETQYF
TRBJ2-7 TRBV25-1 NA once TGTGCCAGCAGTGAATACAGCGAGCAGTACTTC CASSEYSEQYF
TRBJ2-7 TRBV10-3 NA NA TGTGCCATCAGGGACAGTCCTACCTACGAGCAGTACTTC CAIRDSPTYEQYF
TRBJ2-5 TRBV5-1 NA NA TGCGCCAGCAGCGCTACAGGGATTGGGGAGACCCAGTACTTC CASSATGIGETQYF
TRBJ2-3 TRBV15 NA NA TGTGCCACCTCCGCTTTTCCTAGCACAGATACGCAGTATTTT CATSAFPSTDTQYF
TRBJ1-2 TRBV5-1 NA NA TGCGCCAGCAGCTTGGTTCGCCAGGCCTACTATGGCTACACCTTC CASSLVRQAYYGYTF
TRBJ1-3 TRBV28 NA NA TGTGCCAGCAGCGTCACATTACGGGGAAACACCATATATTTT CASSVTLRGNTIYF
TRBJ2-1 TRBV7-2 NA NA TGTGCCAGCAGCCGGAACCGGGACTGGAACAATGAGCAGTTCTTC CASSRNRDWNNEQFF
TRBJ2-3 TRBV5-4 NA NA TGTGCCAGCAGCCTGACCGGGCGACAGACGCAGTATTTT CASSLTGRQTQYF
TRBJ2-1 TRBV7-2 TRBD2 NA TGTGCCAGCAGTCCACGACTAGCGGAGGAGTTGGGTTCCTACAATGAGCAGTTCTTC CASSPRLAEELGSYNEQFF
TRBJ2-7 TRBV9 NA NA TGTGCCAGCAGCGTAGCGCTAGCGCCACACTACGAGCAGTACTTC CASSVALAPHYEQYF
TRBJ2-1 TRBV11-3 NA NA TGTGCCAGCAGCTTAGGCAGCGGCTCCTACAATGAGCAGTTCTTC CASSLGSGSYNEQFF
TRBJ1-5 TRBV6-5 NA NA TGTGCCAGCAGTTACGGGTATAATCAGCCCCAGCATTTT CASSYGYNQPQHF
TRBJ2-3 TRBV7-9 TRBD1 NA TGTGCCAGCAGCTTCGCCCCGACAGGGGGATTTAGCACAGATACGCAGTATTTT CASSFAPTGGFSTDTQYF